This T cell receptor (beta chain) appears in the sequencing data of a study of shared clonotypes between healthy human individuals. The assay was immunoSEQ multiplex PCR, and TCRdb's table has in-frame clones only and misses some. The sample records more than 2,000,000 clones, around 94% being singletons. Germline V gene sequence: CDR1 SNHLY, CDR2 FYNNEI. CDR3 length: 12 residues. V was clipped by 3 bases and J by 7 bases, with 8 bases between them. The gene calls are TRBV2 and TRBJ2-3, with D hard to call. Sequencing used naive CD4+ T cells sorted from blood. Noted subset: CD45RA+ positively selected. This receptor was taken from a man younger than 30 in good health. CDR3 bases: TGTGCCAGCAGTGAGGGTTGGAATACGCAGTATTTT. This gives the protein CASSEGWNTQYF.